The T cell receptor (beta chain) under discussion was sequenced for a study of early T cells in non-severe SARS-CoV-2 infection. About the study: RNA in bulk from unsorted whole blood was sequenced, and chains were unpaired. The study's findings and limits: There was a bias toward anti-spike CD8 responses in VDJdb matching, which missed private and CD4 specificities.

V lost 4 bases to trimming and J lost 9 bases, with 13 bases between them. CDR3 length: 13 residues. Unique molecular identifiers tagged individual cDNA molecules. TCRdb reanalysed the 5' RACE reads using MiXCR and keeps one entry per CDR3 protein. Of 100,000 to 130,000 distinct CDR3 sequences listed, about an eighth are singletons. This clonotype was counted ten times or more. The target antigen is unknown. The TCR sequence derives from an adult who was a healthcare worker with PCR-confirmed SARS-CoV-2 infection or an uninfected control (not recorded which). The V gene is TRBV12-3 or TRBV12-4, the J gene TRBJ1-3, with D possibly TRBD1 on 5 matching bases. The specimen sequenced was whole blood. The CDR3: CASSWSPGGTIYF. The DNA for the CDR3 is TGTGCCAGCAGTTGGTCCCCCGGGGGCACCATATATTTT.